These T cell receptor beta chains were read from a single sample in a study of cytomegalovirus exposure and HLA in healthy donors. Using immunoSEQ multiplex PCR, the repertoire was profiled, and TCRdb retains in-frame clones only, with some absent. This sample has some 150,000 clones, with roughly four fifths found just once. Sequences were obtained from PBMCs. The receptor source for this set is a man younger than 30 in good health and CMV-seropositive. CDR3s include the opening cysteine and the closing phenylalanine or tryptophan. D genes are given only for firm matches. The size field is filled for only some rows; it gives once, few, many or a size class.

TRBD1	TRBV7-7	few	TRBJ2-7	TGTGCTAGCAGCCGCGGGACAGGGGGAGCCTACGAGCAGTACTTC	CASSRGTGGAYEQYF
NA	TRBV30	NA	TRBJ2-7	TGTGCCTGGAGTCCTGGAGTCTACGAGCAGTACTTC	CAWSPGVYEQYF
NA	TRBV7-8	NA	TRBJ1-1	TGTGCCAGCAGTTTCACAGGTGCCGTCACTGAAGCTTTCTTT	CASSFTGAVTEAFF
NA	TRBV20-1	NA	TRBJ2-1	TGCAGTGCTACTACAGGGTTTGAGCAGTTCTTC	CSATTGFEQFF
TRBD1	TRBV4-2	NA	TRBJ2-1	TGTGCCAGCAGCCCCGGACAGGGGCCTTACAATGAGCAGTTCTTC	CASSPGQGPYNEQFF
NA	TRBV6-5	NA	TRBJ1-5	TGTGCCAGCAGTTACCGGGGTGCCCATCAGCCCCAGCATTTT	CASSYRGAHQPQHF
TRBD1	TRBV5-4	once	TRBJ2-7	TGTGCCAGCAGCTTCCCGGGACAGGCGAGCTCCTACGAGCAGTACTTC	CASSFPGQASSYEQYF
TRBD1	TRBV6-1	few	TRBJ1-3	TGTGCCAGCAGTGAAGCTGCAGGGGGCTCTGGAAACACCATATATTTT	CASSEAAGGSGNTIYF
TRBD1	TRBV6-1	NA	TRBJ1-5	TGTGCCAGCAGTCGAGACAGGGGAGCGGAACAGCCCCAGCATTTT	CASSRDRGAEQPQHF
TRBD1	TRBV6-5	NA	TRBJ2-1	TGTGCCAGCAGATCGGGGACAGGGGACAAGCAGTTCTTC	CASRSGTGDKQFF
TRBD1	TRBV2	NA	TRBJ1-5	TGTGCCAGCAGTGCCGACAGGGTCAATCAGCCCCAGCATTTT	CASSADRVNQPQHF
NA	TRBV18	NA	TRBJ1-1	TGTGCCAGCTCACTGGGGGGACCCACTGAAGCTTTCTTT	CASSLGGPTEAFF
TRBD2	TRBV9	NA	TRBJ2-2	TGTGCCAGCAGCGTAGGGAGGACTAGCTACCCGAACACCGGGGAGCTGTTTTTT	CASSVGRTSYPNTGELFF
TRBD2	TRBV28	NA	TRBJ2-5	TGTGCCAGCAGTCTCCCCGGGTTGGGACTAGCGGGAGGTGGGGGCAAAGGAGAGACCCAGTACTTC	CASSLPGLGLAGGGGKGETQYF
NA	TRBV27	NA	TRBJ2-7	TGTGCCAGCAGTTCGGTGGAGGGGTTTACAAATTACGAGCAGTACTTC	CASSSVEGFTNYEQYF
NA	TRBV19	few	TRBJ2-1	TGTGCCACCCTTTCCTCCTCTTACAATGAGCAGTTCTTC	CATLSSSYNEQFF
NA	TRBV5-1	NA	TRBJ2-1	TGCGCCAGCAGCTATAACAGGGGGAGGGATGAGCAGTTCTTC	CASSYNRGRDEQFF
NA	TRBV5-1	NA	TRBJ1-5	TGCGCCAGCAGCTTGGACGGACTCAATCAGCCCCAGCATTTT	CASSLDGLNQPQHF
NA	TRBV5-4	NA	TRBJ2-1	TGTGCCAGCAGCTTGGGCGGCGGGGTGAGCTCCTACAATGAGCAGTTCTTC	CASSLGGGVSSYNEQFF
TRBD1	TRBV7-6	NA	TRBJ2-3	TGTGCCAGCAGCTTACTTACAGGGGCAGATACGCAGTATTTT	CASSLLTGADTQYF
TRBD1	TRBV7-6	NA	TRBJ1-5	TGTGCCAGCAGCTTAGACGGTTGGGGCCAGGGGGGTCAGCCCCAGCATTTT	CASSLDGWGQGGQPQHF
NA	TRBV5-4	NA	TRBJ1-2	TGTGCCAGCAGCCCTGCAGGGGTAGATGGCTACACCTTC	CASSPAGVDGYTF
NA	TRBV18	NA	TRBJ2-6	TGTGCCAGCTCTCTTCAAGTTTCACACAACGTCCTGACTTTC	CASSLQVSHNVLTF
TRBD1	TRBV6-1	NA	TRBJ2-7	TGTGCTTACAGACAGGGGACAACCTACGAGCAGTACTTC	CAYRQGTTYEQYF
TRBD1	TRBV15	NA	TRBJ1-1	TGTGCCACCGCTAACGGACAGGGGGCTCAACCCAGGACTGAAGCTTTCTTT	CATANGQGAQPRTEAFF
TRBD1	TRBV7-9	NA	TRBJ1-1	TGTGCCAGCCGACCGGGACAGACGAACACTGAAGCTTTCTTT	CASRPGQTNTEAFF
NA	TRBV28	NA	TRBJ2-2	TGTGCCAGCAGTTTCGGGGTGGGGAACACCGGGGAGCTGTTTTTT	CASSFGVGNTGELFF
NA	TRBV28	NA	TRBJ1-5	TGTGCCAGCAGTTTGGAGAATCAGCCCCAGCATTTT	CASSLENQPQHF
NA	TRBV6-1	NA	TRBJ2-7	TGTGCCAGCATTGGCCCAGGTGACCCCTATCGGGAGCAGTACTTC	CASIGPGDPYREQYF
TRBD1	TRBV2	once	TRBJ2-4	TGTGCCAGCAGTGTCATAGGACAGGGTCAAAACATTCAGTACTTC	CASSVIGQGQNIQYF
NA	TRBV5-6	NA	TRBJ2-3	TGTGCCAGCAGCTTGCCCGGGGATACGCAGTATTTT	CASSLPGDTQYF